These 13 T cell receptor beta chains were all obtained from the same sample, sequenced in a study of cytomegalovirus exposure and HLA in healthy donors. The PCR used 60 Vbeta and 13 Jbeta primers. Produced via immunoSEQ multiplex PCR; TCRdb's table is partial and in-frame only. The sample records about 110,000 clones, 73% being singletons. The source material was PBMCs. The source is a man aged 25-45 years in good health and CMV-seronegative.

The gene calls are TRBV27 and TRBJ2-7, with D unclear. V was shortened by 4 bases and J by 3 bases, with 7 bases between the two germline ends. In germline, CDR1 is MNHEY, CDR2 SMNVEV (reference sequence). This CDR3 region has 12 residues. This CDR3 reads CASSSSRYEQYF. CDR3 nucleotide sequence: TGTGCCAGCAGTTCCTCTCGCTACGAGCAGTACTTC.

This clone was counted once. CDR3 protein: CASSPPIDTVDWEQFF. For the CDR3, the DNA is TGTGCCAGCAGCCCGCCAATAGACACGGTGGACTGGGAGCAGTTCTTC. The rearrangement joins TRBV7-9 to TRBJ2-1, with TRBD2 as a possible D gene (5 bases). Germline V gene sequence: CDR1 SEHNR, CDR2 FQNEAQ (reference sequence). V dropped 5 bases and J dropped 10 bases, with 24 bases sitting between them. This CDR3 spans 16 amino acids.

The chain recombines TRBV19 with TRBJ1-1; D is unresolved. The V end lost 3 bases, the J end lost 1 base, and 9 bases lay between the germline ends. This CDR3 contains 14 residues. CDR1 is LNHDA and CDR2 is SQIVND in the germline V gene (reference sequence). The CDR3 loop is CASSINSGNTEAFF. CDR3 in DNA: TGTGCCAGTAGTATCAATTCGGGGAACACTGAAGCTTTCTTT.

A few counts support this clone. The V gene is TRBV19, the J gene TRBJ1-2, with 8 bases aligning to TRBD1. The germline gives CDR1 LNHDA, CDR2 SQIVND (reference sequence). V dropped 4 bases and J dropped 3; count of bases not matched to a gene: 4. The CDR3 extends over 14 amino acids. For the CDR3, the DNA is TGTGCCAGTAGTAAGACGACAGGGGACTATGGCTACACCTTC. It codes for CASSKTTGDYGYTF.

V and J are TRBV4-2 and TRBJ2-5; 9 bases fit TRBD1. The CDR3 has 16 residues. With 1 base clipped from V and 5 bases from J, the junction kept 8 bases outside the gene matches. CDR1 and CDR2 (germline): LGHNA, YNFKEQ. The CDR3 region has the DNA TGTGCCAGCAGCCAAGTATCAGGACAGGGGACGGAGACCCAGTACTTC. Protein product: CASSQVSGQGTETQYF.

In this sample, this clone turned up a few times. The chain carries TRBV5-4 and TRBJ2-5, with TRBD1 identical over 7 bases. Germline V gene data show CDR1 as SGHNT and CDR2 as YYREEE (reference sequence). This CDR3 has 16 residues. V shed 2 bases and J 3 bases; nucleotides not matched to a gene: 10. The chain's CDR3 is CASSFRGGQSKETQYF. CDR3 sequence (DNA): TGTGCCAGCAGCTTTCGAGGGGGACAGTCAAAAGAGACCCAGTACTTC.

V is TRBV7-7 and J is TRBJ2-5; D unclear. There are 15 residues in the CDR3. In germline, CDR1 is SSHAT, CDR2 FNYEAQ (reference sequence). V shed 3 bases and J shed 2 bases, with 13 bases lying between them. The CDR3 is CASSFQDGAQETQYF. Here the CDR3 DNA reads TGTGCCAGCAGCTTCCAGGATGGCGCACAAGAGACCCAGTACTTC.

The chain couples TRBV5-1 to TRBJ2-2, with a weak D call TRBD1 (6 bases). Germline assignment: CDR1 SGHRS and CDR2 YFSETQ. The CDR3 contains 17 residues. V was clipped by 3 bases and J by 2 bases, with 17 bases between them. The CDR3 DNA is TGCGCCAGCAGCTATGGCGCGTCAGGGGTCAACACCGGGGAGCTGTTTTTT. Amino acids: CASSYGASGVNTGELFF.

A word on this clone: The junction does not match germline at one end; this may be a read error. The gene calls are TRBV6-5 and TRBJ2-5; TRBD2 might be the D (6 bases). Germline-derived CDR1 and CDR2 are MNHEY and SVGAGI. CDR3 size: 15 residues. CDR3 DNA: TGTGCCAGCAGTAACTCCCTCGGGACTGGGCAGACCCAGTACTTC. This encodes CASSNSLGTGQTQYF.

This clone was counted between two and nine times. This chain connects TRBV4-2 to TRBJ1-6, with unresolved D. The CDR3 loop spans 18 amino acids. The germline V gene encodes CDR1 LGHNA and CDR2 YNFKEQ. Trimming pared 0 bases from V and 7 bases from J, leaving 19 bases between. The CDR3 sequence: CASSQDARGRFRNSPLHF. The DNA of the CDR3 is TGTGCCAGCAGCCAAGACGCACGGGGTCGTTTTCGCAATTCACCCCTCCACTTT.

This chain links TRBV6-5 with TRBJ2-3; D is perhaps TRBD2 (6 bases). Germline loops: CDR1 MNHEY, CDR2 SVGAGI. Trimming shortened V by 4 bases and J by 1 base, and 12 bases separated the two germline ends. This CDR3 has 15 amino acids. CDR3 sequence (DNA): TGTGCCAGCAGTTTTAGCGGAAGGGGCACAGATACGCAGTATTTT. Translation gives CASSFSGRGTDTQYF.

This chain joins TRBV13 and TRBJ2-5; D may be TRBD1 (6 bases). Trimming stripped 5 bases from V and 2 bases from J, with 18 bases between. This CDR3 has 16 residues. Germline assignment: CDR1 PRHDT and CDR2 FYEKMQ (reference sequence). Here the CDR3 reads CASSKRRTVQQETQYF. Here the CDR3 DNA reads TGTGCCAGCAGCAAAAGGAGGACAGTACAACAAGAGACCCAGTACTTC. The full variable domain, its missing parts supplied by reference TRBV13 and TRBJ2-5, is AAGVIQSPRHLIKEKRETATLKCYPIPRHDTVYWYQQGPGQDPQFLISFYEKMQSDKGSIPDRFSAQQFSDYHSELNMSSLELGDSALYFCASSKRRTVQQETQYFGPGTRLLVL.

The chain carries TRBV7-9 and TRBJ2-5, with 8 bases that match TRBD2. The V segment lost 2 bases and the J segment 4 bases; nucleotides outside the gene matches: 9. Per germline, CDR1 SEHNR and CDR2 FQNEAQ (reference sequence). CDR3 length: 16 amino acids. In DNA form, the CDR3 reads TGTGCCAGCAGCTTACCGGGACTAGGAGCCCGAGAGACCCAGTACTTC. Its protein is CASSLPGLGARETQYF.